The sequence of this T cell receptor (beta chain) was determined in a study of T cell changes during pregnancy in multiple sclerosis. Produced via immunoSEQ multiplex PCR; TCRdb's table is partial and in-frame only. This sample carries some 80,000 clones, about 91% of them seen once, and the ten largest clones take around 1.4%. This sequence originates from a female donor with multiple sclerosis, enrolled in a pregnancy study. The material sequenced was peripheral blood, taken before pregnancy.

The CDR3: CASMGPGQTEKLFF. The CDR3 DNA sequence: TGTGCCAGCATGGGGCCCGGACAGACGGAAAAACTGTTTTTT. The rearrangement joins TRBV2 to TRBJ1-4; tentatively, D is TRBD1 (6 bases). The CDR3 consists of 14 residues. Germline V gene data show CDR1 as SNHLY and CDR2 as FYNNEI. V lost 7 bases, J lost 8 bases, and 17 bases lay in between.